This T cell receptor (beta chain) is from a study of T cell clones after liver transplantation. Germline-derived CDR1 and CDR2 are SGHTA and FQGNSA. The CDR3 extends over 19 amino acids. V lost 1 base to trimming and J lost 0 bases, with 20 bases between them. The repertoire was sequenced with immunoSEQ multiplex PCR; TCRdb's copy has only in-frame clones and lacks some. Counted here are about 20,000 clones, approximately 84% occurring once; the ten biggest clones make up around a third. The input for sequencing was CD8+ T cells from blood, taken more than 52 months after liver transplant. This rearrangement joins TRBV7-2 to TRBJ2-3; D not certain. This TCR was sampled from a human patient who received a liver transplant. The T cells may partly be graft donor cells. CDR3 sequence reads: CASSLVGPGRSTSTDTQYF. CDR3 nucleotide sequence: TGTGCCAGCAGCTTAGTAGGGCCTGGACGATCAACTAGCACAGATACGCAGTATTTT.